These T cell receptor beta chains were read from a single sample in a study of T-cell reconstitution after alpha-beta-depleted transplantation in children. TCRdb reprocessed the PCR reads via MiXCR and lists one record per CDR3 protein. The sample has 670,000 or so distinct CDR3 sequences, roughly 13% seen once. The specimen comprised PBMCs, sampled before TCRalphabeta/CD19-depleted stem cell transplant. The receptors here all came from a girl under 10 years old with congenital amegakaryocytic thrombocytopenia, due to receive a stem cell transplant. CDR3s include the opening cysteine and the closing phenylalanine or tryptophan. A D gene is named only where the DNA matches it firmly. Expanded clones are given a class, and other clones once, few, many or no size at all.

>many|TRBD2|TRBJ2-3|TRBV10-3|16
TGTGCCATCAGTGACGGTAGCGGGGCTAGCACAGATACGCAGTATTTT
CAISDGSGASTDTQYF
>NA|NA|TRBJ2-3|TRBV29-1|13
TGCAGCGTTGTCTGGGTGGGCACAGATACGCAGTATTTT
CSVVWVGTDTQYF
>many|TRBD1|TRBJ2-5|TRBV15|14
TGTGCCACCAGCAAACAGGGGAACCAAGAGACCCAGTACTTC
CATSKQGNQETQYF
>many|NA|TRBJ2-7|TRBV20-1|16
TGCAGTGCTAGGACGCGATTGGGGGACTTACCCTACGAGCAGTACTTC
CSARTRLGDLPYEQYF
>NA|TRBD1|TRBJ2-7|TRBV12-3/TRBV12-4|14
TGTGCCAGCAGTCGGCAGGGGGCCGCCTACGAGCAGTACTTC
CASSRQGAAYEQYF
>few|TRBD2|TRBJ2-2|TRBV2|16
TGTGCCAGCAGTTCACTAGCGGGGCTGAACACCGGGGAGCTGTTTTTT
CASSSLAGLNTGELFF
>many|NA|TRBJ1-1|TRBV4-1|16
TGCGCCAGCAGCCAAGATCGAAGTGGACAGTACACTGAAGCTTTCTTT
CASSQDRSGQYTEAFF
>many|NA|TRBJ1-2|TRBV29-1|11
TGCAGCGATGGGACTGGGTATGGCTACACCTTC
CSDGTGYGYTF
>NA|TRBD1|TRBJ2-5|TRBV12-3/TRBV12-4|14
TGTGCCAGCAGTGATGGACAGGGGATAGAGACCCAGTACTTC
CASSDGQGIETQYF
>NA|NA|TRBJ2-1|TRBV5-6|16
TGTGCCAGCAGCTGGCCCACCAGGAGCTCCTACAATGAGCAGTTCTTC
CASSWPTRSSYNEQFF
>many|NA|TRBJ2-1|TRBV5-1|16
TGCGCCAGCAGCGGGGGGGACAGCCTGGTACGCAATGAGCAGTTCTTC
CASSGGDSLVRNEQFF
>NA|NA|TRBJ2-1|TRBV12-3/TRBV12-4|14
TGTGCCAGCGTCCTTAGCGCGGCCTACAATGAGCAGTTCTTC
CASVLSAAYNEQFF
>many|NA|TRBJ1-2|TRBV10-3|14
TGTGCCATCAGTGAGTCATTAATTAACTATGGCTACACCTTC
CAISESLINYGYTF
>NA|TRBD2|TRBJ2-2|TRBV10-3|18
TGTGCCATCGGCGGGACTAGCGGGAGAAAGGCGAACACCGGGGAGCTGTTTTTT
CAIGGTSGRKANTGELFF
>many|NA|TRBJ2-6|TRBV5-1|15
TGCGCCAGCAGCTCTTCATTCTCTGGGGCCAACGTCCTGACTTTC
CASSSSFSGANVLTF
>NA|NA|TRBJ1-3|TRBV29-1|15
TGCAGCGCGTCCAGGGGTTCCTTCTCTGGAAACACCATATATTTT
CSASRGSFSGNTIYF
>NA|TRBD1|TRBJ1-1|TRBV12-3/TRBV12-4|15
TGTGCCAGCAGCCAACGACAGGGGTTGGGCACTGAAGCTTTCTTT
CASSQRQGLGTEAFF
>many|NA|TRBJ2-2|TRBV5-1|16
TGCGCCAGCAGCTTGGGTCCAGGGGCGAACACCGGGGAGCTGTTTTTT
CASSLGPGANTGELFF
>many|NA|TRBJ1-5|TRBV20-1|13
TGCAGTGCTAGACCCACAAACAATCAGCCCCAGCATTTT
CSARPTNNQPQHF
>many|NA|TRBJ2-3|TRBV20-1|15
TGCAGTGCTAGAGATGGGCTCCGCGCCGAGTATACGCAGTATTTT
CSARDGLRAEYTQYF
>NA|TRBD1|TRBJ2-1|TRBV5-1|20
TGCGCCAGCAGCCCCCGTCTTTCCAGCCGAAGGACAGGGGGTAATAATGAGCAGTTCTTC
CASSPRLSSRRTGGNNEQFF
>NA|TRBD1|TRBJ1-5|TRBV5-5|17
TGTGCCAGCAGCTGGGAACAGGGGGCCGGTGGCAATCAGCCCCAGCATTTT
CASSWEQGAGGNQPQHF
>many|TRBD1|TRBJ1-3|TRBV12-3/TRBV12-4|14
TGTGCCAGCAGAATAGGACAGGGTGGAAACACCATATATTTT
CASRIGQGGNTIYF
>NA|TRBD2|TRBJ2-3|TRBV5-1|15
TGCGCCAGCAGGGGACTAGCGGGATACACAGATACGCAGTATTTT
CASRGLAGYTDTQYF
>few|NA|TRBJ2-1|TRBV28|12
TGTGCCAGCAGTTCGCCGGGACATGAGCAGTTCTTC
CASSSPGHEQFF
>many|NA|TRBJ2-1|TRBV10-3|13
TGTGCCACCGGGGACACAAACTACAATGAGCAGTTCTTC
CATGDTNYNEQFF
>NA|NA|TRBJ2-5|TRBV4-2|14
TGTGCCAGCAGCCAAGTTGGGGGCGAGGAGACCCAGTACTTC
CASSQVGGEETQYF
>few|TRBD2|TRBJ2-7|TRBV11-2|17
TGTGCCAGCAGCTTAGAGCTATCCCGTGGGGGGGGCTACGAGCAGTACTTC
CASSLELSRGGGYEQYF
>many|NA|TRBJ1-2|TRBV10-3|13
TGTGCCATCAGTAAAATGGGGGAGGATGGCTACACCTTC
CAISKMGEDGYTF
>few|NA|TRBJ2-7|TRBV18|15
TGTGCCAGCCTACCGGACAGAAAACCCACCTACGAGCAGTACTTC
CASLPDRKPTYEQYF
>few|TRBD1|TRBJ1-2|TRBV29-1|13
TGCAGCGTGGTTCGCGGACAGGGGAGCGGCTACACCTTC
CSVVRGQGSGYTF
>few|NA|TRBJ2-7|TRBV12-3/TRBV12-4|17
TGTGCCAGCAGTTTAAGGGCCCCCAGGCACTACTCCTACGAGCAGTACTTC
CASSLRAPRHYSYEQYF
>NA|NA|TRBJ2-2|TRBV18|16
TGTGCCAGCTCAGCCGACAGATTGACGAACACCGGGGAGCTGTTTTTT
CASSADRLTNTGELFF
>NA|TRBD1|TRBJ2-7|TRBV5-1|14
TGCGCCAGCAGCTTGGGGACAGGGAAGGACGAGCAGTACTTC
CASSLGTGKDEQYF
>few|TRBD2|TRBJ2-3|TRBV12-3/TRBV12-4|15
TGTGCCAGCAGACAAGTAGCGGGGAGGACAGATACGCAGTATTTT
CASRQVAGRTDTQYF
>many|TRBD2|TRBJ2-2|TRBV10-3|16
TGTGCCATCAGCCGGACTAGCGGGAGTCGGGCCGGGGAGCTGTTTTTT
CAISRTSGSRAGELFF
>NA|NA|TRBJ1-1|TRBV12-3/TRBV12-4|13
TGTGCCAGCAGACTCGAAAAGAACACTGAAGCTTTCTTT
CASRLEKNTEAFF
>NA|TRBD2|TRBJ2-7|TRBV15|16
TGTGCCACCAGCAGAGAGACGGGCGGGAGTGGGTACGAGCAGTACTTC
CATSRETGGSGYEQYF
>few|TRBD1|TRBJ2-2|TRBV7-7|14
TGTGCCAGCAGCACGACAGGGTCAGGCGGGGAGCTGTTTTTT
CASSTTGSGGELFF
>many|NA|TRBJ2-7|TRBV29-1|12
TGCAGCGTTGGTGTGGGGTACGACGAGCAGTACTTC
CSVGVGYDEQYF
>few|NA|TRBJ2-2|TRBV3-1|15
TGTGCCAGCAGCCAAGATCCGGGAACCACCGGGGAGCTGTTTTTT
CASSQDPGTTGELFF
>many|TRBD1|TRBJ1-6|TRBV7-6|14
TGTGCCAGCAGCAGGGACAGGGTGGCTTCACCCCTCCACTTT
CASSRDRVASPLHF
>few|TRBD2|TRBJ2-7|TRBV20-1|15
TGCAGTTGTGCGGGGGGAGCGGCGACCAACTACGAGCAGTACTTC
CSCAGGAATNYEQYF
>few|TRBD1|TRBJ2-1|TRBV10-3|12
TGTGCCATCAGGGCCGACAGGGGTGAGCAGTTCTTC
CAIRADRGEQFF
>NA|NA|TRBJ2-1|TRBV29-1|14
NA
CSVDPSGQANEQFF
>many|NA|TRBJ2-5|TRBV10-3|16
TGTGCCATCAGTGAGTCCTTACGGGGGTCCAAAGAGACCCAGTACTTC
CAISESLRGSKETQYF
>few|TRBD2|TRBJ2-3|TRBV7-8|15
TGTGCCAGCAGCCTGACTAGCGGGAGTGGAGATACGCAGTATTTT
CASSLTSGSGDTQYF
>few|NA|TRBJ2-4|TRBV12-3/TRBV12-4|16
TGTGCCAGCAGTTTAGAAGCGGTTCTAGCCAAAAACATTCAGTACTTC
CASSLEAVLAKNIQYF
>many|TRBD2|TRBJ2-1|TRBV20-1|13
TGCAGTGCTAGCCCGGGACTATACAATGAGCAGTTCTTC
CSASPGLYNEQFF
>many|NA|TRBJ1-1|TRBV7-9|15
TGTGCCAGCTCAACTCCAAGGCCCTTGAACACTGAAGCTTTCTTT
CASSTPRPLNTEAFF
>many|NA|TRBJ2-3|TRBV6-5|15
TGTGCCAGCAGTTACTCTGGGCGGGACACAGATACGCAGTATTTT
CASSYSGRDTDTQYF
>NA|NA|TRBJ2-7|TRBV14|15
TGTGCCAGCAGCCAAGATACCTTCAGGATTTACGAGCAGTACTTC
CASSQDTFRIYEQYF
>NA|NA|TRBJ2-5|TRBV7-9|12
TGTGCCAGCCGCCTCCAGGCGGGGACCCAGTACTTC
CASRLQAGTQYF